Shown below are 12 T cell receptor beta chains from a single sample sequenced in a study of T cell responses to AZD1222 COVID-19 vaccine (dated by TCRdb to the early 2020s). The library was made by the immunoSEQ multiplex PCR assay. TCRdb obtained this table from immuneACCESS and retained in-frame rearrangements with V and J assigned. These tables miss some clones; where compared with another copy, unresolved V genes account for less than half of the shortfall, and the remainder is unexplained. The sample table records some 110,000 clones; 85% to 90% of these occur just once. Of the sample, about 5.4% falls within the top ten clones. This specimen's time point label, interpreted: baseline before first vaccination. Sequences were derived from peripheral blood, sampled on day 0 of AZD1222 vaccination. The origin of the receptors is an adult in good health.

V usage is TRBV19 and J usage is TRBJ1-1; possibly TRBD1 for D (6 bases). The CDR3 has 12 residues. CDR1 and CDR2 from the germline V gene are LNHDA and SQIVND (reference sequence). V shed 7 bases and J shed 4 bases, with 10 bases lying between them. Here the CDR3 reads CASTIGGTEAFF. DNA of the CDR3: TGTGCCAGTACCATAGGGGGCACTGAAGCTTTCTTT.

The chain joins TRBV24-1 to TRBJ2-3, with D possibly TRBD1 on 6 matching bases. With 3 bases removed from V and 6 bases from J, the gap between germline ends came to 18 bases. CDR3 size: 16 residues. CDR1 is KGHDR, CDR2 SFDVKD, per germline. Written as DNA, the CDR3 is TGTGCCACCAGTGATCCCCCAAGCAGGGGCGGGGATACGCAGTATTTT. Translating it yields CATSDPPSRGGDTQYF.

The J gene is TRBJ1-2, the V gene TRBV20-1; D gene unclear. Germline-derived CDR1 and CDR2 are DFQATT and SNEGSKA (reference sequence). The CDR3 consists of 12 residues. Between the trimmed V and J ends, which lost 3 bases and 8 bases, there was a span of 13 bases. The CDR3 bases are TGCAGTGCTAGTGCAGGCGGCTGGGGCTACACCTTC. It specifies CSASAGGWGYTF.

The rearrangement links TRBV7-9 to TRBJ1-5; 8 bases line up with TRBD1. The CDR3 has 14 residues. From germline, CDR1 is SEHNR and CDR2 FQNEAQ (reference sequence). V shed 4 bases, J shed 3 bases, and the junction held 2 bases outside the gene matches. The CDR3 bases are TGTGCCAGCAGCTGGGGACAGGTCAATCAGCCCCAGCATTTT. It specifies CASSWGQVNQPQHF.

The chain employs TRBV3-1 (or the pseudogene TRBV3-2) and TRBJ1-3; D not resolved. CDR1 and CDR2 from the germline V gene are LGHDT and YNNKEL (reference sequence). Trimming stripped 3 bases from V and 0 bases from J, with 9 bases between. The CDR3 is 15 residues long. The DNA for the CDR3 is TGTGCCAGCAGCCAGACAATCCTCTCTGGAAACACCATATATTTT. Translating it yields CASSQTILSGNTIYF.

V and J are TRBV30 and TRBJ2-5; D call uncertain. The CDR3 length is 13 residues. Trimming left V 4 bases short and J 1 base short, with 10 bases between. CDR1 is GTSNPN, CDR2 SVGIG, per germline (reference sequence). CDR3 sequence (DNA): TGTGCCTGGAATCTTGACGGCCAAGAGACCCAGTACTTC. It is translated as CAWNLDGQETQYF.

In this sample, this clone turned up once. CDR3 coding DNA: TGTGCCAGCAGCCGACAGGGGGGTGAATCCTACAATGAGCAGTTCTTC. It is translated as CASSRQGGESYNEQFF. V usage is TRBV5-5 and J usage is TRBJ2-1, with 9 bases fitting TRBD1. The CDR3 covers 16 residues. Germline CDR1 reads SGHKS; CDR2 reads YYEKEE (reference sequence). With V trimmed by 4 bases and J by 1 base, 6 bases remained unmatched.

This sequence joins TRBV6-5 and TRBJ2-7, with 10 bases aligning to TRBD1. CDR1 is MNHEY and CDR2 is SVGAGI in the germline V gene. Losses at the gene ends were 3 bases for V and 4 bases for J; bases not matched to a gene: 6. The length of the CDR3 is 15 residues. CDR3 sequence: CASSYRTGGLYEQYF. CDR3 nucleotides: TGTGCCAGCAGTTATCGGACAGGGGGATTATACGAGCAGTACTTC.

The chain couples TRBV4-2 to TRBJ2-7; TRBD2 matches at 9 bases. CDR3 length: 16 amino acids. CDR1 and CDR2 (germline): LGHNA, YNFKEQ. V lost 3 bases to trimming and J lost 6 bases; unmatched junction nucleotides: 12. CDR3 in DNA: TGTGCCAGCAGCCAGGCTCTCGGGACTAGCACCAGCGAGCAGTACTTC. It specifies CASSQALGTSTSEQYF.

This chain connects TRBV5-1 to TRBJ2-5, with D tentatively TRBD1 (6 bases). The CDR3 sequence is 14 residues long. V lost 6 bases and J 5 bases, leaving 17 bases between the germline ends. Looked up from germline, CDR1 is SGHRS and CDR2 is YFSETQ. The DNA for the CDR3 is TGCGCCAGCACCCCCGACAGGTTCGCGGAGACCCAGTACTTC. Its translation: CASTPDRFAETQYF.

In nucleotides, the CDR3 is TGTGCCACACGCCGGGGGGGCGCGGATACGCAGTATTTT. Its protein is CATRRGGADTQYF. The chain combines TRBV12-3 or TRBV12-4 with TRBJ2-3; 8 bases fit TRBD2. This CDR3 is built from 13 residues. The V segment lost 10 bases and the J segment 6 bases; nucleotides outside the gene matches: 9.

The chain carries TRBV24-1 and TRBJ2-1; 8 bases fit TRBD2. The CDR3 is 16 amino acids. Germline values: CDR1 KGHDR, CDR2 SFDVKD. After removal of 5 bases from V and 1 base from J, the junction contained 6 bases not matched to a gene. The CDR3 region is CATSALGLGSYNEQFF. The CDR3 nucleotides are TGTGCCACCAGTGCCCTGGGACTAGGGTCCTACAATGAGCAGTTCTTC.